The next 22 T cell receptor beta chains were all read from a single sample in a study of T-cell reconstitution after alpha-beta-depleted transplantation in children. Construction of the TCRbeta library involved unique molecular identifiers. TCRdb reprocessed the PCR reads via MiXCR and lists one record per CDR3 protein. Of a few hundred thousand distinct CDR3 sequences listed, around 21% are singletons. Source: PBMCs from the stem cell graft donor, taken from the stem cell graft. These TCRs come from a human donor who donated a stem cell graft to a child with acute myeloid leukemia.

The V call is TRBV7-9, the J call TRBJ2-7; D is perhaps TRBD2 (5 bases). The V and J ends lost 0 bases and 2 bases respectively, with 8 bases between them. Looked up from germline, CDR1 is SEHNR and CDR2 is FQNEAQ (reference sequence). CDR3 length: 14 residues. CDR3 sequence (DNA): TGTGCCAGCAGCTTAGCGGGAGAACCCTACGAGCAGTACTTC. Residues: CASSLAGEPYEQYF.

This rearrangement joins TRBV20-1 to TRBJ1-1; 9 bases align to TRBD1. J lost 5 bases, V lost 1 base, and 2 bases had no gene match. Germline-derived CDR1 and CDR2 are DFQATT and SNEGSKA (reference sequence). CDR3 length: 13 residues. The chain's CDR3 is CSARGQGGTEAFF. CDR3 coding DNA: TGCAGTGCTAGAGGACAGGGGGGGACTGAAGCTTTCTTT.

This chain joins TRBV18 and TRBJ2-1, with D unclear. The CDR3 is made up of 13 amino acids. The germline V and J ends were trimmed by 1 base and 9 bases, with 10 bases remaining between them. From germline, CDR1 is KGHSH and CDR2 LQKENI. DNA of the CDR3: TGTGCCAGCTCACCACAATCCAACGGTGAGCAGTTCTTC. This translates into CASSPQSNGEQFF. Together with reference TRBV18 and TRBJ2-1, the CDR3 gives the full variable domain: NAGVMQNPRHLVRRRGQEARLRCSPMKGHSHVYWYRQLPEEGLKFMVYLQKENIIDESGMPKERFSAEFPKEGPSILRIQQVVRGDSAAYFCASSPQSNGEQFFGPGTRLTVL.

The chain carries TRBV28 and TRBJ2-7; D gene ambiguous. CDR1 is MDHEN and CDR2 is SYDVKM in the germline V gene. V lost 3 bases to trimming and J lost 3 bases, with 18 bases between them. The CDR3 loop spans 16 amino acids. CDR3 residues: CASSFSYVARNYEQYF. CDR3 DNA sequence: TGTGCCAGCAGTTTCTCCTATGTGGCTAGAAACTACGAGCAGTACTTC.

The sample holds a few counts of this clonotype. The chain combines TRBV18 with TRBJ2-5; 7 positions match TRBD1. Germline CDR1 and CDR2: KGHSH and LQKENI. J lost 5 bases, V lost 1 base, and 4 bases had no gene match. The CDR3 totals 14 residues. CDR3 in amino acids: CASSPQETGETQYF. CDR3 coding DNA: TGTGCCAGCTCACCACAGGAGACAGGGGAGACCCAGTACTTC.

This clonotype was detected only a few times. CDR3 region: CASSSGTSGRNNEQFF. CDR3 in DNA: TGTGCCAGCAGTTCCGGGACTAGCGGCAGGAACAATGAGCAGTTCTTC. The rearrangement links TRBV28 to TRBJ2-1, with 11 bases identical to TRBD2. In germline, CDR1 is MDHEN, CDR2 SYDVKM. Trimming took 4 bases from V and 5 from J; bases not matched to a gene: 7. This CDR3 has 16 amino acids.

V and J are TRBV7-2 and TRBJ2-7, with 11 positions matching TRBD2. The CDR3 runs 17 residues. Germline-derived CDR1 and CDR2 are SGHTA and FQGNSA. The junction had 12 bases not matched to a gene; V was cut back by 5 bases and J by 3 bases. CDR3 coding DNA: TGTGCCAGCAGCCGGAATAGCGGGAGGGCCGGTAGCTACGAGCAGTACTTC. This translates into CASSRNSGRAGSYEQYF.

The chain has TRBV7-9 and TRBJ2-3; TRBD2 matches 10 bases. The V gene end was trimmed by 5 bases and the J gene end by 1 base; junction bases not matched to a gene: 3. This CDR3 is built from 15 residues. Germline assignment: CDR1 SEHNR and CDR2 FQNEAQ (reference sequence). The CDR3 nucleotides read TGTGCCAGCAGCCACGGGACTAGCGGCACAGATACGCAGTATTTT. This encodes CASSHGTSGTDTQYF. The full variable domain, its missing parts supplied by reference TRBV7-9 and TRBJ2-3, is DTGVSQNPRHKITKRGQNVTFRCDPISEHNRLYWYRQTLGQGPEFLTYFQNEAQLEKSRLLSDRFSAERPKGSFSTLEIQRTEQGDSAMYLCASSHGTSGTDTQYFGPGTRLTVL.

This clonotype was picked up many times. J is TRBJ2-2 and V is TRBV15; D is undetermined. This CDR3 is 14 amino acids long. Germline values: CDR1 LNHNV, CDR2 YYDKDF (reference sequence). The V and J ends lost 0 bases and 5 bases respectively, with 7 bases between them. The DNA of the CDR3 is TGTGCCACCAGCAGAGATCTTAAGACCGGGGAGCTGTTTTTT. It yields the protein CATSRDLKTGELFF.

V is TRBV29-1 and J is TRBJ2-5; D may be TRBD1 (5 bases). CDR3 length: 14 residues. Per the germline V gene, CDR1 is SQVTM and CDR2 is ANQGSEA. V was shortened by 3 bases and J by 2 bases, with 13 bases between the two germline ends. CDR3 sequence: CSVDRTKDQETQYF. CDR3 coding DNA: TGCAGCGTTGACAGGACAAAGGATCAAGAGACCCAGTACTTC.

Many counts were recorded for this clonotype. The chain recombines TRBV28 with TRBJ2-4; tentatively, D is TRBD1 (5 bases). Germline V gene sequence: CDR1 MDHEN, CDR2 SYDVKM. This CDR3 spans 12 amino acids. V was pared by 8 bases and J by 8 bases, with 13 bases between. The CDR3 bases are TGTGCCAGCGAGGCCCAAGGGGACATTCAGTACTTC. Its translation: CASEAQGDIQYF. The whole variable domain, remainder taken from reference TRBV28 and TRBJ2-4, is DVKVTQSSRYLVKRTGEKVFLECVQDMDHENMFWYRQDPGLGLRLIYFSYDVKMKEKGDIPEGYSVSREKKERFSLILESASTNQTSMYLCASEAQGDIQYFGAGTRLSVL.

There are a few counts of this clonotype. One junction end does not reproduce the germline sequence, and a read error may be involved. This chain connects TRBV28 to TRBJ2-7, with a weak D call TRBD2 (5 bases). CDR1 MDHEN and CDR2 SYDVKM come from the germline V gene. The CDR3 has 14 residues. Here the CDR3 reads CASSLGSDFPGGDF. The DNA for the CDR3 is TGTGCCAGCAGTTTGGGTAGCGACTTCCCCGGAGGTGACTTC.

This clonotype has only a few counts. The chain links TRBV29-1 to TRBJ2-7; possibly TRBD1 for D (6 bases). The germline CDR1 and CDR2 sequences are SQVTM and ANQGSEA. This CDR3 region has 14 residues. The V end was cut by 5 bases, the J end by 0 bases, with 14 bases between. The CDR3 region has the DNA TGCAGCGTTCGGACAGTGGGCAGCTCCTACGAGCAGTACTTC. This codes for CSVRTVGSSYEQYF.

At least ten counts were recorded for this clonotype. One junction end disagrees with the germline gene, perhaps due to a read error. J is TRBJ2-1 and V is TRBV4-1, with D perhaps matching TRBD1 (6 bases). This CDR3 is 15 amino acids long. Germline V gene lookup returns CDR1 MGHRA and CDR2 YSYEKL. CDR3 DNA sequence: TGCGCCACCAGCCCGACGACAGGCTCCTACAATGAGCAGTTCTTC. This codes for CATSPTTGSYNEQFF.

Here the CDR3 DNA reads TGTGCCACCAGCAGGAAACTAGCCAATGAGCAGTTCTTC. This sequence encodes CATSRKLANEQFF. This rearrangement joins TRBV15 to TRBJ2-1, with D maybe TRBD2 (6 bases). CDR3 size: 13 residues. The ends were cut back, 3 bases at V and 6 bases at J, with 9 bases in the middle. Germline CDR1 LNHNV, CDR2 YYDKDF (reference sequence).

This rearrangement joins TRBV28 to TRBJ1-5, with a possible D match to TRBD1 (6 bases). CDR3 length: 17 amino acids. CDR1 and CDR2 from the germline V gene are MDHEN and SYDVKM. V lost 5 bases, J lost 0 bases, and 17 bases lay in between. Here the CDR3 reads CASSPTGISDSNQPQHF. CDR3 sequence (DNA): TGTGCCAGCAGTCCAACAGGGATTTCCGATAGCAATCAGCCCCAGCATTTT.

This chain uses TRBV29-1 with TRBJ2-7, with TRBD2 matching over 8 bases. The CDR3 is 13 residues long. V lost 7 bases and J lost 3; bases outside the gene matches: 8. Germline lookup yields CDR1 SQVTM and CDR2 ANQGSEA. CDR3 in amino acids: CSAGAGDIYEQYF. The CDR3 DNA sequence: TGCAGCGCCGGAGCGGGAGATATCTACGAGCAGTACTTC.

The CDR3 loop reads CASSSPDRLASSKNIQYF. CDR3 bases: TGTGCCAGCAGCTCTCCCGATAGACTAGCGTCTTCCAAAAACATTCAGTACTTC. The chain uses TRBV11-1 and TRBJ2-4, with TRBD2 matching over 8 bases. The CDR3 has 18 amino acids. Germline V gene data show CDR1 as SGHAT and CDR2 as FQDESV (reference sequence). V gave up 4 bases and J gave up 2 bases; unmatched junction bases: 13.

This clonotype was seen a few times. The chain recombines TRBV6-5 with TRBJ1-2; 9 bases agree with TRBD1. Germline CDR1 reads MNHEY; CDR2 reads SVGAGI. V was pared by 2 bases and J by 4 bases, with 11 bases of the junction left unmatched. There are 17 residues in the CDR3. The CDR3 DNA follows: TGTGCCAGCAGTTACCGAAGAACTACAGGGGGCAGCTATGGCTACACCTTC. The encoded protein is CASSYRRTTGGSYGYTF.

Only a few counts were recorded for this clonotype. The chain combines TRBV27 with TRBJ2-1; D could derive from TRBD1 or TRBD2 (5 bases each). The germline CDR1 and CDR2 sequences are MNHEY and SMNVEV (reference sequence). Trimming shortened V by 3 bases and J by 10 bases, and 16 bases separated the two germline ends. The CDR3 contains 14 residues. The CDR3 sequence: CASSFGTSGHEQFF. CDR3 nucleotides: TGTGCCAGCAGTTTTGGGACCTCGGGGCACGAGCAGTTCTTC.

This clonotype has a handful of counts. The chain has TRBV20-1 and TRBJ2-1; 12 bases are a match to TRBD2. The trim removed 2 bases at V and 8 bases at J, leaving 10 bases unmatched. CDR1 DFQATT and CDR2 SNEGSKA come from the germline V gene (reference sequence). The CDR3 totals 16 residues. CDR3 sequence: CSARSTTSGSIDEQFF. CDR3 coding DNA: TGCAGTGCTAGATCTACGACTAGCGGGAGCATAGATGAGCAGTTCTTC.

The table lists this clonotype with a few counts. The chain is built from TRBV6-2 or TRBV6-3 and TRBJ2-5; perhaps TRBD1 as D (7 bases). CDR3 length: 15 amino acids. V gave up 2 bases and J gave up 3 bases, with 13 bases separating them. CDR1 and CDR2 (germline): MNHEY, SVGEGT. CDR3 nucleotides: TGTGCCAGCAGTTACCCAGGGGGGAATGAAGAGACCCAGTACTTC. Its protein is CASSYPGGNEETQYF.